The 22 T cell receptor beta chains in this list originate from one sample, sequenced in a study of shared clonotypes between healthy human individuals. The table came from immunoSEQ multiplex PCR; TCRdb's copy has only in-frame clones and leaves some out. The sample yields about half a million clones, more than 70% seen once. The material sequenced was PBMCs. The receptors shown here come from a woman aged 40 to 49 in good health. Some clones in this sample may be carry-over from other donors' samples.

The sample holds one count of this clone. A much larger clone is a single base away; this may be a read error. V usage is TRBV27 and J usage is TRBJ1-4, with D perhaps matching TRBD1 (5 bases). Germline V gene lookup returns CDR1 MNHEY and CDR2 SMNVEV (reference sequence). The CDR3 runs to 16 residues. Trimming shortened V by 8 bases and J by 5 bases, and 21 bases separated the two germline ends. The CDR3 DNA reads TGTGCCAGCGGGGAAAGAGCTGGGACCGAGAATGAAAAACTGTTTTTT. Translated: CASGERAGTENEKLFF.

This clone has just a few counts. This chain joins TRBV19 and TRBJ1-5, with a weak D call TRBD1 (5 bases). Germline lookup yields CDR1 LNHDA and CDR2 SQIVND (reference sequence). V gave up 3 bases and J gave up 6 bases, with 15 bases separating them. This CDR3 contains 15 residues. This chain's CDR3 is CASSMGGQGGQPQHF. In DNA form, the CDR3 reads TGTGCCAGTAGTATGGGTGGGCAGGGCGGTCAGCCCCAGCATTTT.

The table lists this clone with a count of one. The rearrangement joins TRBV6-6 to TRBJ2-3; 12 bases map to TRBD2. There are 14 residues in the CDR3. V shed 6 bases and J 3 bases; nucleotides not matched to a gene: 1. Looked up from germline, CDR1 is MNHNY and CDR2 is SVGAGI (reference sequence). The CDR3 region has the DNA TGTGCCAGCAGAACTAGCGGGAGGACAGATACGCAGTATTTT. This sequence encodes CASRTSGRTDTQYF.

This clone was counted a single time. The chain combines TRBV30 with TRBJ1-1; D possibly corresponds to TRBD1 (6 bases). V was clipped by 8 bases and J by 12 bases, with 19 bases between them. Germline lookup yields CDR1 GTSNPN and CDR2 SVGIG (reference sequence). The CDR3 sequence is 11 residues long. The CDR3 protein is CARTWDISPFF. Here the CDR3 DNA reads TGTGCCCGGACTTGGGACATCAGCCCTTTCTTT.

This clone was detected only once. CDR3 residues: CASSLGLAGVGEQYF. The DNA for the CDR3 is TGTGCCAGCAGCTTGGGGCTAGCGGGAGTGGGCGAGCAGTACTTC. V usage is TRBV5-4 and J usage is TRBJ2-7; TRBD2 matches 10 bases. The CDR3 is 15 amino acids. The V segment lost 0 bases and the J segment 6 bases; nucleotides outside the gene matches: 6. Germline V gene sequence: CDR1 SGHNT, CDR2 YYREEE (reference sequence).

This chain links TRBV6-1 with TRBJ2-5; 8 positions match TRBD2. The CDR3 contains 17 residues. Germline V gives CDR1 MNHNS, CDR2 SASEGT. Trimming at V came to 1 base and at J to 5 bases, leaving 12 bases not matched to a gene. CDR3 sequence reads: CASSEDPPAGGRETQYF. CDR3 in DNA: TGTGCCAGCAGTGAAGACCCCCCGGCGGGAGGACGGGAGACCCAGTACTTC.

Points on this clone: Only one base separates this from a far larger clonotype, so it likely reflects a read error. The CDR3 DNA follows: TGTGCCAGCAGTGACGGGTTGGAGCGGGAGTACCGCCAAGAGACCCGGTACTTC. Its protein product is CASSDGLEREYRQETRYF. This chain links TRBV6-1 with TRBJ2-5; 8 nucleotides line up with TRBD2. CDR3 size: 18 residues. Germline V gene sequence: CDR1 MNHNS, CDR2 SASEGT.

This clone was counted many times. V gene TRBV6-1 combines with J gene TRBJ2-5; 11 positions match TRBD2. The J call is uncertain, as TRBJ2-7 better fits the DNA end. The CDR3 is made up of 15 amino acids. The V gene's germline CDR1 is MNHNS and CDR2 SASEGT. The CDR3 sequence is CASEGTSGSSYEQYF. CDR3 DNA: TGTGCCAGCGAAGGAACTAGCGGGAGTTCCTACGAGCAGTACTTC.

This rearrangement joins TRBV7-9 to TRBJ2-7; D gene unclear. V was trimmed by 5 bases and J by 3 bases, leaving 14 bases between them. Germline values: CDR1 SEHNR, CDR2 FQNEAQ (reference sequence). This CDR3 is built from 14 residues. CDR3 in amino acids: CASSRRTANYEQYF. The CDR3 DNA reads TGTGCCAGCAGCCGTAGGACGGCTAACTACGAGCAGTACTTC.

As for this clone: Additional DNA sequences in this sample encode the identical CDR3. The J gene is TRBJ1-1, the V gene TRBV6-4; no firm D call. Germline V gives CDR1 MRHNA, CDR2 SNTAGT. This CDR3 contains 13 residues. Trimming stripped 3 bases from V and 1 base from J, with 6 bases between. The CDR3 coding sequence is TGTGCCAGCAGTGAGGGGAGGAACACTGAAGCTTTCTTT. Its translation is CASSEGRNTEAFF.

In the case of this clone: The sample has other DNA sequences that encode this CDR3 too. Here the CDR3 DNA reads TGTGCCAGCAGTCGAGCAGATACGCAGTATTTT. It translates to CASSRADTQYF. This chain connects TRBV11-2 to TRBJ2-3; D not resolved. V lost 6 bases and J 4 bases, leaving 5 bases between the germline ends. Germline V lookup: CDR1 SGHAT, CDR2 FQNNGV. There are 11 residues in the CDR3.

This chain joins TRBV28 and TRBJ2-1; D is perhaps TRBD1 or TRBD2 (5 bases each). Germline V CDR1 and CDR2: MDHEN, SYDVKM. V lost 6 bases, J lost 11 bases, and 14 bases lay in between. The CDR3 contains 12 residues. As DNA, the CDR3 is TGTGCCAGCAGGCCAACCGGGACCAAGCAGTTCTTC. It translates to CASRPTGTKQFF. The whole variable domain, remainder taken from reference TRBV28 and TRBJ2-1, is DVKVTQSSRYLVKRTGEKVFLECVQDMDHENMFWYRQDPGLGLRLIYFSYDVKMKEKGDIPEGYSVSREKKERFSLILESASTNQTSMYLCASRPTGTKQFFGPGTRLTVL.

The chain links TRBV5-6 to TRBJ2-3; a weak D match, TRBD1 (6 bases). V dropped 3 bases and J dropped 4 bases, with 9 bases sitting between them. The CDR3 has 13 amino acids. Germline assignment: CDR1 SGHDT and CDR2 YYEEEE. CDR3 bases: TGTGCCAGCAGCTCTCAGGGGCCAGATACGCAGTATTTT. This gives the protein CASSSQGPDTQYF.

The rearrangement uses TRBV7-8 and TRBJ1-6; D is unclear. The CDR3 loop spans 13 amino acids. Germline V lookup: CDR1 SGHVS, CDR2 FQNEAQ. Trimming removed 0 bases from V and 8 bases from J, with 5 bases in between. The CDR3 sequence is CASSLAQDSPLHF. The CDR3 DNA sequence: TGTGCCAGCAGCTTAGCGCAGGATTCACCCCTCCACTTT.

The V gene is TRBV5-1, the J gene TRBJ2-2; possibly TRBD1 for D (6 bases). Germline CDR1 is SGHRS and CDR2 is YFSETQ. V gave up 4 bases and J gave up 2 bases, with 12 bases separating them. The CDR3 consists of 15 residues. CDR3 amino acids: CASSIRTANTGELFF. The CDR3, as DNA: TGCGCCAGCAGCATACGGACAGCCAACACCGGGGAGCTGTTTTTT.

Points on this clone: A far larger clone lies a single base away; this is likely a read error. It is likely a read error, because the conserved phenylalanine at the end of the CDR3 is missing. The gene calls are TRBV29-1 and TRBJ2-4; D is undetermined. Trimming stripped 2 bases from V and 2 bases from J, with 10 bases between. This CDR3 spans 14 amino acids. CDR1 and CDR2 (germline): SQVTM, ANQGSEA. CDR3 residues: CSVESEWPKNIQYL. The CDR3 nucleotides are TGCAGCGTTGAAAGTGAATGGCCCAAAAACATTCAGTACCTC.

The V call is TRBV5-1, the J call TRBJ2-7, with 8 bases identical to TRBD1. The trim removed 0 bases at V and 5 bases at J, leaving 4 bases unmatched. Germline V gene data show CDR1 as SGHRS and CDR2 as YFSETQ. This CDR3 contains 14 residues. The CDR3, as DNA: TGCGCCAGCAGCTTGGAGACAGGGGCGAACGAGCAGTACTTC. Translation: CASSLETGANEQYF.

The J gene is TRBJ1-5, the V gene TRBV19; TRBD1 aligns across 7 bases. CDR1 and CDR2 from the germline V gene are LNHDA and SQIVND (reference sequence). The CDR3 totals 15 residues. The V and J ends lost 3 bases and 11 bases, in that order; junction bases with no gene match: 13. The CDR3 bases are TGTGCCAGTAGTATCCGGACAGGACGAAACTGGGCCCAGCATTTT. Amino acids: CASSIRTGRNWAQHF.

The rearrangement uses TRBV11-1 and TRBJ2-1, with 13 nucleotides matching TRBD2. The CDR3 loop spans 19 amino acids. V dropped 5 bases and J dropped 0; count of bases not matched to a gene: 10. Looked up from germline, CDR1 is SGHAT and CDR2 is FQDESV (reference sequence). CDR3 DNA: TGTGCCAGCAGCCGGGGGGCACTAGCGGGAGGGAGCTCCTACAATGAGCAGTTCTTC. Its protein product is CASSRGALAGGSSYNEQFF.

The rearrangement joins TRBV5-4 to TRBJ1-1; D gene ambiguous. Trimming shortened V by 0 bases and J by 6 bases, and 12 bases separated the two germline ends. Germline CDR1 and CDR2: SGHNT and YYREEE (reference sequence). This CDR3 is built from 14 residues. CDR3 protein: CASSLAEGVAEAFF. CDR3 nucleotide sequence: TGTGCCAGCAGCTTGGCCGAGGGTGTGGCTGAAGCTTTCTTT.

V usage is TRBV6-5 and J usage is TRBJ1-1; no definite D call. CDR1 MNHEY and CDR2 SVGAGI come from the germline V gene. Trimming cost V 4 bases and J 1 base, with 7 bases left between them. This CDR3 has 13 amino acids. As DNA, the CDR3 is TGTGCCAGCAGTTTAAGGGAGAACACTGAAGCTTTCTTT. Encoded protein: CASSLRENTEAFF.

J is TRBJ2-7 and V is TRBV6-5; no clear D gene. CDR1 and CDR2 from the germline V gene are MNHEY and SVGAGI. Trimming shortened V by 5 bases and J by 4 bases, and 15 bases separated the two germline ends. CDR3 size: 14 residues. The CDR3, as DNA: TGTGCCAGCAGTCGACCCGGACGGGCTTACGAGCAGTACTTC. This translates into CASSRPGRAYEQYF.